What follows are 23 T cell receptor beta chains derived from one specimen sequenced in a study of blood T cell repertoires in COVID-19. TCRdb's copy holds only in-frame clones and misses some; the assay was immunoSEQ multiplex PCR. Of about 130,000 clones in the sample, 81% were seen once. Specimen: peripheral blood. The receptors originated from a woman aged 55-70 years with active or convalescent COVID-19.

The rearrangement links TRBV11-3 to TRBJ2-5, with a weak D call TRBD1 (6 bases). There are 15 residues in the CDR3. Germline V CDR1 and CDR2: SGHNT, YENEEA. V lost 1 base and J lost 5, with 14 bases in between. The CDR3 loop is CASSLGDTLWETQYF. Here the CDR3 DNA reads TGTGCCAGCAGCTTAGGGGACACCCTCTGGGAGACCCAGTACTTC.

This chain uses TRBV6-1 with TRBJ2-1, with 8 positions matching TRBD2. The germline V gene encodes CDR1 MNHNS and CDR2 SASEGT. With 3 bases clipped from V and 3 bases from J, the junction kept 13 bases outside the gene matches. This CDR3 contains 18 residues. The CDR3 DNA sequence: TGTGCCAGCAGTGAGGTTTTGGATAGCGGGGCGGGCTACAATGAGCAGTTCTTC. Residues: CASSEVLDSGAGYNEQFF.

This sequence joins TRBV19 and TRBJ1-5; maybe TRBD1 (6 bases). The germline gives CDR1 LNHDA, CDR2 SQIVND (reference sequence). The V end was cut by 4 bases, the J end by 3 bases, with 10 bases between. CDR3 length: 14 amino acids. The CDR3 DNA reads TGTGCCAGTAGTAGGGACACGAACAATCAGCCCCAGCATTTT. Its translation: CASSRDTNNQPQHF.

This clone was seen more than once but under ten times. V and J are TRBV21-1 and TRBJ2-3; the tabulated D call, TRBD2, remains unverified against the DNA. TRBV21-1 is given as a pseudogene. The CDR3 contains 15 residues. The CDR3: CARWCSGSNADTQYF. The CDR3 DNA follows: TGTGCCAGGTGGTGTAGCGGGAGTAACGCAGATACGCAGTATTTT.

The V call is TRBV30, the J call TRBJ2-4, with TRBD2 matching 9 bases. V was clipped by 4 bases and J by 9 bases; unmatched bases: 16. Germline-derived CDR1 and CDR2 are GTSNPN and SVGIG (reference sequence). This CDR3 has 16 amino acids. The CDR3 protein is CAWTRLVAGASGIQYF. The DNA for the CDR3 is TGTGCCTGGACCCGCCTGGTAGCGGGAGCCTCTGGCATTCAGTACTTC.

The chain links TRBV6-5 to TRBJ1-6, with D maybe TRBD1 (5 bases). Germline-derived CDR1 and CDR2 are MNHEY and SVGAGI. V lost 7 bases and J lost 7, with 14 bases in between. There are 14 residues in the CDR3. The CDR3 is CASTEGLTNSPLHF. The CDR3 nucleotides read TGTGCCAGCACCGAGGGACTGACGAATTCACCCCTCCACTTT.

The chain links TRBV28 to TRBJ1-1; 8 nucleotides agree with TRBD1. Germline V gene lookup returns CDR1 MDHEN and CDR2 SYDVKM. The trim removed 5 bases at V and 2 bases at J, leaving 7 bases unmatched. The CDR3 totals 15 residues. CDR3 coding DNA: TGTGCCAGCAGTCCCCCGGGACAGGTAAACACTGAAGCTTTCTTT. It yields the protein CASSPPGQVNTEAFF.

A few counts support this clone. The rearrangement joins TRBV6-1 to TRBJ2-5, with TRBD2 matching over 9 bases. Germline CDR1 reads MNHNS; CDR2 reads SASEGT. V was clipped by 5 bases and J by 4 bases; unmatched bases: 8. CDR3 length: 15 residues. DNA of the CDR3: TGTGCCAGCAGTACTATTGCGGGGGGGCTAGAGACCCAGTACTTC. It is translated as CASSTIAGGLETQYF.

The chain carries TRBV5-8 and TRBJ2-7; 8 nucleotides align to TRBD1. V was pared by 2 bases and J by 2 bases, with 6 bases of the junction left unmatched. Germline loops: CDR1 SGHTS, CDR2 YDEGEE. This CDR3 region has 15 residues. CDR3 in amino acids: CASSFKRTGTYEQYF. The CDR3 nucleotides read TGTGCCAGCAGCTTTAAACGGACAGGGACCTACGAGCAGTACTTC.

This clone was observed a handful of times. The rearrangement links TRBV5-1 to TRBJ1-1; maybe TRBD1 (5 bases). The germline V and J ends were trimmed by 4 bases and 1 base, with 11 bases remaining between them. CDR1 is SGHRS, CDR2 YFSETQ, per germline. The CDR3 consists of 14 residues. CDR3 nucleotides: TGCGCCAGCAGCGTAGGACAAGCGAACACTGAAGCTTTCTTT. Translation: CASSVGQANTEAFF.

This chain connects TRBV7-9 to TRBJ2-5; TRBD1 matches 7 bases. The V and J ends lost 7 bases and 2 bases, in that order; junction bases with no gene match: 10. Germline loops: CDR1 SEHNR, CDR2 FQNEAQ (reference sequence). This CDR3 comprises 15 residues. The CDR3 loop reads CASNSYGTVQETQYF. In DNA form, the CDR3 reads TGTGCCAGCAACTCCTATGGGACAGTACAAGAGACCCAGTACTTC.

V gene TRBV5-1 combines with J gene TRBJ2-7, with 12 bases aligning to TRBD2. V dropped 4 bases and J dropped 4; count of bases not matched to a gene: 3. Germline lookup yields CDR1 SGHRS and CDR2 YFSETQ. The CDR3 extends over 14 amino acids. CDR3 coding DNA: TGCGCCAGCAGCCGACTAGCGGGGGATTACGAGCAGTACGTC. Translated: CASSRLAGDYEQYV.

Remarks on this clone: One end of the junction fails to match germline, which may point to a read error. V gene TRBV6-5 combines with J gene TRBJ2-1; 11 positions match TRBD1. The CDR3 is 15 amino acids. Looked up from germline, CDR1 is MNHEY and CDR2 is SVGAGI. This CDR3 reads CASSSPGQGGSRMIF. The CDR3 DNA is TGTGCCAGCAGTTCCCCGGGACAGGGGGGGTCAAGGATGATCTTC.

The V and J genes are TRBV19 and TRBJ2-1; possibly TRBD2 for D (7 bases). CDR3 length: 14 amino acids. Between the trimmed V and J ends, which lost 6 bases and 4 bases, there was a span of 13 bases. Germline V CDR1 and CDR2: LNHDA, SQIVND (reference sequence). The CDR3 is CASRSGGEYNEQFF. CDR3 DNA sequence: TGTGCCAGTAGGTCGGGGGGCGAGTACAATGAGCAGTTCTTC.

CDR3 loop: CASSIGTSGYYNEQFF. DNA for the CDR3: TGTGCCAGCAGCATCGGGACTAGCGGTTACTACAATGAGCAGTTCTTC. The chain couples TRBV11-2 to TRBJ2-1; 11 bases align to TRBD2. The CDR3 is 16 residues long. Losses at the gene ends were 5 bases for V and 3 bases for J; bases not matched to a gene: 6. Germline V CDR1 and CDR2: SGHAT, FQNNGV.

V usage is TRBV24-1 and J usage is TRBJ2-5, with 11 bases lining up with TRBD2. CDR1 is KGHDR, CDR2 SFDVKD, per germline. This CDR3 is 16 amino acids long. The V gene end was trimmed by 6 bases and the J gene end by 4 bases; junction bases not matched to a gene: 9. The CDR3 sequence: CATSHAGSGRGETQYF. CDR3 bases: TGTGCCACCAGTCACGCCGGTAGCGGGAGGGGAGAGACCCAGTACTTC.

The J gene is TRBJ2-5, the V gene TRBV7-8; 15 bases line up with TRBD2. Germline values: CDR1 SGHVS, CDR2 FQNEAQ. V was clipped by 0 bases and J by 5 bases; unmatched bases: 7. The CDR3 runs 18 residues. The CDR3 region is CASSLARTSGGARETQYF. The CDR3 region has the DNA TGTGCCAGCAGCTTAGCGAGGACTAGCGGGGGGGCCAGGGAGACCCAGTACTTC.

The chain is built from TRBV11-2 and TRBJ1-2, with TRBD1 as a possible D gene (5 bases). Germline V gene sequence: CDR1 SGHAT, CDR2 FQNNGV. The CDR3 contains 15 residues. Trimming took 1 base from V and 7 from J, leaving 16 bases between them. This CDR3 reads CASSLGLQGTSGYTF. In nucleotides, the CDR3 is TGTGCCAGCAGCTTAGGATTGCAGGGTACGTCTGGCTACACCTTC.

The chain couples TRBV6-5 to TRBJ1-2, with 10 nucleotides matching TRBD1. The CDR3 contains 15 residues. The trim removed 8 bases at V and 4 bases at J, leaving 10 bases unmatched. CDR1 and CDR2 (germline): MNHEY, SVGAGI. The CDR3 region has the DNA TGTGCCAGCCTGGACAGGGGGGGGCTCGTCTATGGCTACACCTTC. It specifies CASLDRGGLVYGYTF.

V gene TRBV15 combines with J gene TRBJ2-6, with 11 bases matching TRBD1. The V and J ends lost 0 bases and 4 bases, in that order; junction bases with no gene match: 5. Per germline, CDR1 LNHNV and CDR2 YYDKDF (reference sequence). The CDR3 spans 18 residues. CDR3 DNA: TGTGCCACCAGCAGAGACAGGACAGGGGGCACAGGGGCCAACGTCCTGACTTTC. This translates into CATSRDRTGGTGANVLTF.

This clone occurred a few times. The chain couples TRBV29-1 to TRBJ1-1; 9 bases agree with TRBD1. Germline-derived CDR1 and CDR2 are SQVTM and ANQGSEA. The CDR3 length is 15 residues. Germline trimming cut 5 bases from V and 2 bases from J; bases unmatched to any gene: 9. The CDR3 bases are TGCAGCGTTCCGGGACAGGGTGGGTTTAACACTGAAGCTTTCTTT. This translates into CSVPGQGGFNTEAFF.

The chain combines TRBV7-2 with TRBJ1-2; 7 bases align to TRBD1. V lost 5 bases to trimming and J lost 4 bases; unmatched junction nucleotides: 7. This CDR3 is built from 14 residues. The germline CDR1 and CDR2 sequences are SGHTA and FQGNSA. The CDR3 DNA follows: TGTGCCAGCAGCGACGGGACAGAGTTCTATGGCTACACCTTC. Its translation is CASSDGTEFYGYTF.

The gene calls are TRBV25-1 and TRBJ1-6; D remains ambiguous. V dropped 4 bases and J dropped 4 bases, with 5 bases sitting between them. This CDR3 is 13 amino acids long. Germline loops: CDR1 MGHDK, CDR2 SYGVNS. The CDR3 sequence: CASSAVYNSPLHF. The CDR3 nucleotides are TGTGCCAGCAGTGCAGTTTATAATTCACCCCTCCACTTT.